Listed below are T cell receptor beta chains from one sample, sequenced in a study of human thymus T cells. Clones were read by immunoSEQ multiplex PCR, and TCRdb kept only the in-frame ones, dropping some. The table lists 57,000 or so clones, 90% to 95% of them singletons. Sequencing was carried out using blood. The receptor source for this set is a boy under three years old with a congenital heart defect but otherwise immunologically healthy. Both conserved end residues are part of each CDR3. D genes are given only for firm matches. Size values are once, few and many counts, or a class for expanded clones, and some rows have none.

TRBV2	.	TRBJ1-1	.	TGTGCCAGCAGTGCGGGAGGGGCGATGACTGAAGCTTTCTTT	CASSAGGAMTEAFF
TRBV27	few	TRBJ2-2	TRBD2	TGTGCCAGCAGTCCCCGGGGAGCGGGAGGATCCGGGGAGCTGTTTTTT	CASSPRGAGGSGELFF
TRBV14	.	TRBJ2-7	TRBD1	TGTGCCAGCAGCCAAGGACAGGGGGCTTTCCCTTACGAGCAGTACTTC	CASSQGQGAFPYEQYF
TRBV28	.	TRBJ2-1	TRBD2	TGTGCCAGCAGTTTATTAGCGGGAGGGCCCGATGAGCAGTTCTTC	CASSLLAGGPDEQFF
TRBV5-5	.	TRBJ2-5	.	TGTGCCAGCAGCTTGAGTGGCTTTCAAGAGACCCAGTACTTC	CASSLSGFQETQYF
TRBV9	.	TRBJ1-6	.	TGTGCCAGCAGCGTACACCAAGGCCCAGTTAAAGATTCTTCACCCCTCCACTTT	CASSVHQGPVKDSSPLHF
TRBV13	.	TRBJ2-7	TRBD2	TGTGCCAGCAGCAAAACTAGCGCGGGTTCCTACGAGCAGTACTTC	CASSKTSAGSYEQYF
TRBV29-1	.	TRBJ1-1	TRBD1	TGCAGCGTTCGGGGACAGATGAACACTGAAGCTTTCTTT	CSVRGQMNTEAFF
TRBV7-8	.	TRBJ1-2	TRBD1	TGTGCCAGCAGTCCAAGACAGGGTCGCTATGGCTACACCTTC	CASSPRQGRYGYTF
TRBV19	.	TRBJ1-2	.	TGTGCCAGTAGGTCGGACAGTACATATGGCTACACCTTC	CASRSDSTYGYTF
TRBV19	.	TRBJ1-5	.	TGTGCCAGTAGACTCACGGGGAGCGGTCAGCCCCAGCATTTT	CASRLTGSGQPQHF
TRBV7-8	.	TRBJ1-5	.	TGTGCCAGCAGCTCCCCGGCGGTCGGGAGCTACCTTGGCAATCAGCCCCAGCATTTT	CASSSPAVGSYLGNQPQHF
TRBV4-2	.	TRBJ2-7	TRBD1	TGTGCCAGCAGCCGGGGGACAGGGAAAGGGGGTCACGAGCAGTACTTC	CASSRGTGKGGHEQYF
TRBV4-2	.	TRBJ2-1	.	TGTGCCAGCAACGACAGGATGAGCTCCTACAATGAGCAGTTCTTC	CASNDRMSSYNEQFF
TRBV27	.	TRBJ1-1	TRBD1	TGTGCCAGCAGTTTGGACAGGGGGTTAACTGAAGCTTTCTTT	CASSLDRGLTEAFF
TRBV11-3	.	TRBJ2-7	.	TGTGCCAGCAGCTTACGGGGGGCGAGGGACGAGCAGTACTTC	CASSLRGARDEQYF